This T cell receptor beta chain was recovered during a study of identical twins. Overall study results and limits: A lower insertion count was a feature of abundant cord blood beta clonotypes, with no such feature in memory repertoires. Weaker excess sharing between twins was seen in beta out-of-frame sequences.

All of the donors were Caucasians in good health. This clonotype was seen ten or more times. What it recognizes is unknown. Template switching supplied a universal primer site; unique molecular identifiers were carried on the cDNA. Via MiXCR, TCRdb re-called the 5' RACE reads, giving one row per CDR3 protein. Of 700,000 or so distinct CDR3 sequences in the sample, 8% to 9% were seen once. This CDR3 spans 17 amino acids. V lost 3 bases and J 0 bases, leaving 16 bases between the germline ends. CDR1 and CDR2 from the germline V gene are SGHVS and FQNEAQ. The sample was also reused in another study, on yellow fever vaccine responses in identical twins.

Sequencing was done on a sample of PBMCs. This chain links TRBV7-8 with TRBJ2-3; D remains unclear. This TCR derives from a woman aged 18-29 years in good health. The DNA of the CDR3 is TGTGCCAGCAGCTTTGGGTCCGACGCCCTGAGCACAGATACGCAGTATTTT. Its protein product is CASSFGSDALSTDTQYF.